What follows are 4 T cell receptor beta chains derived from one specimen sequenced in a study of cytomegalovirus exposure and HLA in healthy donors. PCR was performed using 60 Vbeta and 13 Jbeta primers. Clones were read by immunoSEQ multiplex PCR, and TCRdb kept only the in-frame ones, dropping some. This table has about 140,000 clones, under 70% appearing once. Material for sequencing was PBMCs. The receptors were gathered from a woman aged 55-70 years in good health and CMV-seronegative.

The CDR3 DNA is TGTGCCAGTAGACCGGGGGACACTGAAGCTTTCTTT. Translation: CASRPGDTEAFF. The V gene is TRBV19, the J gene TRBJ1-1; weak D call: TRBD1 (5 bases). Trimming left V 6 bases short and J 3 bases short, with 8 bases between. The CDR3 contains 12 residues. Germline CDR1 is LNHDA and CDR2 is SQIVND (reference sequence).

V usage is TRBV7-3 and J usage is TRBJ1-5; 7 nucleotides line up with TRBD1. CDR3 length: 16 amino acids. The germline V gene encodes CDR1 SGHTA and CDR2 FQGTGA. Losses at the gene ends were 4 bases for V and 3 bases for J; bases not matched to a gene: 9. This CDR3 reads CASSSRRGTANQPQHF. The CDR3 region has the DNA TGTGCCAGCAGCTCACGGCGTGGGACAGCCAATCAGCCCCAGCATTTT.

The rearrangement uses TRBV5-1 and TRBJ2-7; the D is unclear. This CDR3 spans 14 amino acids. Germline lookup yields CDR1 SGHRS and CDR2 YFSETQ. Trimming took off 4 bases at V and 2 bases at J, with 13 bases between the two ends. The CDR3 spells CASSVSGPPYEQYF. The CDR3, as DNA: TGCGCCAGCAGCGTATCAGGTCCTCCCTACGAGCAGTACTTC.

This sequence joins TRBV7-9 and TRBJ1-2; 7 nucleotides align to TRBD1. The length of the CDR3 is 19 residues. Germline V lookup: CDR1 SEHNR, CDR2 FQNEAQ (reference sequence). The V gene end was trimmed by 5 bases and the J gene end by 7 bases; junction bases not matched to a gene: 25. The CDR3 DNA reads TGTGCCAGCAGCCGACAAACTGAGCCGGGACAGTGGCGTCTGGCTGGCTACACCTTC. Protein sequence: CASSRQTEPGQWRLAGYTF.